This entry is about one T cell receptor beta chain. Its matching antigen is unknown. The sample is drawn from a study of T cell responses to AZD1222 COVID-19 vaccine. Study observations and caveats: Clonal diversity was possibly underestimated; the donors were predominantly white British and more often female.

Looked up from germline, CDR1 is SEHNR and CDR2 is FQNEAQ (reference sequence). With 1 base removed from V and 0 bases from J, the gap between germline ends came to 4 bases. The CDR3 is 14 residues long. TCRdb's copy holds only in-frame clones and misses some; the assay was immunoSEQ multiplex PCR. The sample lists about 78,000 clones; about 84% were seen once. This TCR was sampled from an adult in good health. Sequencing used peripheral blood, obtained on day 0 of AZD1222 vaccination. This chain connects TRBV7-9 to TRBJ1-5; no reliable D call. The CDR3: CASSLDLSNQPQHF. The CDR3 nucleotides are TGTGCCAGCAGCTTAGATCTTAGCAATCAGCCCCAGCATTTT.